Below are 18 T cell receptor beta chains sequenced from a single sample in a study of blood T cell repertoires in COVID-19. The assay was immunoSEQ multiplex PCR, and TCRdb's table has in-frame clones only and misses some. Among 150,000 or so clones listed, about nine tenths were seen once. The sample taken for sequencing was peripheral blood. These receptors originate from a woman in her 70s with acute or convalescent COVID-19.

This chain uses TRBV28 with TRBJ1-2; 7 nucleotides agree with TRBD1. Germline V lookup: CDR1 MDHEN, CDR2 SYDVKM. The CDR3 extends over 16 amino acids. Losses at the gene ends were 2 bases for V and 4 bases for J; bases not matched to a gene: 10. The DNA for the CDR3 is TGTGCCAGCAGTTTAACCGAGACAGGGTTTGGCTATGGCTACACCTTC. Translated: CASSLTETGFGYGYTF.

The J gene is TRBJ2-1, the V gene TRBV6-5; possible D gene TRBD2, 5 bases. The length of the CDR3 is 14 residues. V dropped 7 bases and J dropped 9 bases, with 19 bases sitting between them. The V gene's germline CDR1 is MNHEY and CDR2 SVGAGI. The CDR3 loop is CASTPGGGSGEQFF. CDR3 in DNA: TGTGCCAGCACCCCCGGTGGCGGGTCTGGTGAGCAGTTCTTC.

The chain carries TRBV5-1 and TRBJ1-2, with TRBD1 matching over 7 bases. CDR3 length: 15 residues. Germline CDR1 SGHRS, CDR2 YFSETQ. Trimming removed 6 bases from V and 2 bases from J; junction bases left unmatched: 10. In DNA form, the CDR3 reads TGCGCCAGCAAGGAGCTGGGACAGCGAAACTATGGCTACACCTTC. It translates to CASKELGQRNYGYTF.

Remarks on this clone: The sample holds other DNA sequences that translate to the same CDR3. This rearrangement joins TRBV4-1 to TRBJ2-7; 7 bases align to TRBD1. Per the germline V gene, CDR1 is MGHRA and CDR2 is YSYEKL. The CDR3 sequence is 15 residues long. V lost 4 bases and J lost 4; bases outside the gene matches: 10. CDR3 protein: CASSLKDRDTYEQYF. CDR3 sequence (DNA): TGCGCCAGCAGCCTAAAAGACAGGGATACTTACGAGCAGTACTTC.

A single count supports this clone. The chain carries TRBV6-4 and TRBJ2-1; TRBD1 matches 10 bases. Germline-derived CDR1 and CDR2 are MRHNA and SNTAGT. With V trimmed by 6 bases and J by 5 bases, 7 bases remained unmatched. This CDR3 has 15 amino acids. CDR3 loop: CASRRDRGRDNEQFF. The CDR3 DNA follows: TGTGCCAGCAGGAGAGACAGGGGGCGAGACAATGAGCAGTTCTTC.

The chain links TRBV9 to TRBJ2-1; TRBD2 matches at 7 bases. Germline CDR1 is SGDLS and CDR2 is YYNGEE. This CDR3 spans 16 amino acids. Germline trimming cut 4 bases from V and 1 base from J; bases unmatched to any gene: 8. The CDR3 DNA follows: TGTGCCAGCAGCCTCAGCGGGGCGATGTCCTACAATGAGCAGTTCTTC. It codes for CASSLSGAMSYNEQFF.

The CDR3 reads CASSVGLGEYNEQFF. CDR3 nucleotides: TGTGCCAGCAGCGTAGGACTAGGGGAATACAATGAGCAGTTCTTC. The chain recombines TRBV9 with TRBJ2-1, with D perhaps matching TRBD2 (6 bases). CDR1 and CDR2 from the germline V gene are SGDLS and YYNGEE. The CDR3 has 15 residues. Trimming took off 0 bases at V and 4 bases at J, with 11 bases between the two ends.

This clone was detected only a few times. The chain is built from TRBV5-1 and TRBJ2-3, with 9 bases matching TRBD2. Germline V lookup: CDR1 SGHRS, CDR2 YFSETQ. V shed 2 bases and J 0 bases; nucleotides not matched to a gene: 4. The CDR3 is 16 amino acids. The CDR3 reads CASSLLAGSSTDTQYF. The CDR3 DNA sequence: TGCGCCAGCAGCTTACTAGCGGGTTCTAGCACAGATACGCAGTATTTT.

The chain is built from TRBV28 and TRBJ1-5, with a weak D call TRBD1 (5 bases). Trimming removed 3 bases at V and 5 bases at J, with 11 bases between. The length of the CDR3 is 14 residues. Germline values: CDR1 MDHEN, CDR2 SYDVKM. This chain's CDR3 is CASSFQGSYQPQHF. CDR3 bases: TGTGCCAGCAGTTTTCAGGGTTCCTATCAGCCCCAGCATTTT.

The chain uses TRBV21-1 and TRBJ2-1; TRBD2 reflects the table's D call only, with no check against the DNA. TRBV21-1 is a pseudogene. CDR3 size: 13 residues. The CDR3 region has the DNA TGTGCCAGCAGGGGGAGCTCCTACAATGAGCAGTTCTTC. Encoded protein: CASRGSSYNEQFF.

The V call is TRBV10-3, the J call TRBJ1-2, with TRBD1 matching over 7 bases. Germline V gives CDR1 ENHRY, CDR2 SYGVKD. Trimming removed 6 bases from V and 8 bases from J; junction bases left unmatched: 6. The CDR3 covers 12 residues. Here the CDR3 DNA reads TGTGCCATCAGGCAGACAGGGACCGGCTACACCTTC. Its protein is CAIRQTGTGYTF.

The V and J genes are TRBV13 and TRBJ1-2; 11 bases fit TRBD1. This CDR3 has 14 amino acids. After removal of 5 bases from V and 6 bases from J, the junction contained 5 bases not matched to a gene. CDR1 is PRHDT and CDR2 is FYEKMQ in the germline V gene (reference sequence). The CDR3 nucleotides read TGTGCCAGCAGCCCACGGGGACAGGGGGATGGCTACACCTTC. Translation gives CASSPRGQGDGYTF.

The genes are TRBV3-1 (or the pseudogene TRBV3-2) and TRBJ1-2, with 11 bases aligning to TRBD1. Germline V gives CDR1 LGHDT, CDR2 YNNKEL (reference sequence). Trimming cost V 3 bases and J 6 bases; bases outside gene matches: 3. This CDR3 is built from 14 residues. CDR3 region: CASSQPDRGHGYTF. The DNA of the CDR3 is TGTGCCAGCAGCCAGCCGGACAGGGGGCATGGCTACACCTTC.

This clone was observed a few times. This chain joins TRBV19 and TRBJ2-7; no firm D call. Germline V gene data show CDR1 as LNHDA and CDR2 as SQIVND (reference sequence). The CDR3 contains 13 residues. Trimming stripped 8 bases from V and 3 bases from J, with 14 bases between. The CDR3 coding sequence is TGTGCCAGTTCCACAGATACGATCTACGAGCAGTACTTC. This encodes CASSTDTIYEQYF.

The chain recombines TRBV10-3 with TRBJ1-1; TRBD1 matches at 7 bases. The CDR3 extends over 13 amino acids. CDR1 is ENHRY, CDR2 SYGVKD, per germline. V lost 9 bases, J lost 0 bases, and 4 bases stayed unmatched. The CDR3 coding sequence is TGTGCCATGCAAGGGACAGTGAACACTGAAGCTTTCTTT. This encodes CAMQGTVNTEAFF.

The rearrangement uses TRBV5-6 and TRBJ1-3, with D tentatively TRBD1 (5 bases). Trimming took off 1 base at V and 0 bases at J, with 14 bases between the two ends. The CDR3 runs to 17 residues. From germline, CDR1 is SGHDT and CDR2 YYEEEE. The CDR3 is CASSLLEGLNSGNTIYF. CDR3 DNA: TGTGCCAGCAGCTTGCTCGAGGGACTGAACTCTGGAAACACCATATATTTT.

In this sample, this clone turned up once. This chain uses TRBV5-1 with TRBJ1-5; TRBD1 might be the D (5 bases). The CDR3 loop spans 14 amino acids. Trimming left V 3 bases short and J 2 bases short, with 9 bases between. CDR1 and CDR2 from the germline V gene are SGHRS and YFSETQ. The CDR3 loop reads CASSSGQGNQPQHF. The CDR3 coding sequence is TGCGCCAGCAGCTCAGGGCAGGGCAATCAGCCCCAGCATTTT. Using reference TRBV5-1 and TRBJ1-5 for the parts outside the CDR3, the full variable domain is KAGVTQTPRYLIKTRGQQVTLSCSPISGHRSVSWYQQTPGQGLQFLFEYFSETQRNKGNFPGRFSGRQFSNSRSEMNVSTLELGDSALYLCASSSGQGNQPQHFGDGTRLSIL.

This clone has a handful of counts. The gene calls are TRBV7-9 and TRBJ1-4; 7 bases fit TRBD1. Germline CDR1 is SEHNR and CDR2 is FQNEAQ (reference sequence). The CDR3 runs 16 residues. The trim removed 5 bases at V and 4 bases at J, leaving 10 bases unmatched. The CDR3 loop reads CASSLGQVGGNEKLFF. In DNA, the CDR3 is TGTGCCAGCAGCCTTGGACAGGTTGGTGGTAATGAAAAACTGTTTTTT. The variable domain in full, completed from reference TRBV7-9 and TRBJ1-4, reads DTGVSQNPRHKITKRGQNVTFRCDPISEHNRLYWYRQTLGQGPEFLTYFQNEAQLEKSRLLSDRFSAERPKGSFSTLEIQRTEQGDSAMYLCASSLGQVGGNEKLFFGSGTQLSVL.